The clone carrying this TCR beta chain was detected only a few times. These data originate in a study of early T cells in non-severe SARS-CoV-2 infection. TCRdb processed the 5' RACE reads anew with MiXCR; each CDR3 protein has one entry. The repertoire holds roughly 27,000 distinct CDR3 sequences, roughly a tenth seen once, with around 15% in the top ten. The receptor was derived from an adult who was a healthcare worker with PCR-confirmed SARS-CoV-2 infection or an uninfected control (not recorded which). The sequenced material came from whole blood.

The CDR3 coding sequence is TGTGCCAGCAGCCTCGGCCGGGGGGTCACAGATACGCAGTATTTT. This translates into CASSLGRGVTDTQYF. The chain joins TRBV6-5 to TRBJ2-3; 7 bases map to TRBD2. CDR3 length: 15 residues. CDR1 is MNHEY and CDR2 is SVGAGI in the germline V gene. With V trimmed by 6 bases and J by 2 bases, 8 bases remained unmatched.